This is a list of T cell receptor beta chains from one sample in a study of T cell responses to AZD1222 COVID-19 vaccine. TCRdb's table, derived via immunoSEQ multiplex PCR, lists solely in-frame clones and lacks some. This table holds fewer than 200,000 clones, approximately 92% found once. The material sequenced was peripheral blood, taken 28 days after the second dose of the MenACWY control vaccine. The receptors here all came from an adult who received the MenACWY meningococcal vaccine as a control. The CDR3 runs from the conserved cysteine through the conserved F or W. The D gene is left open where the match is weak. Not every row has a clone size; where given, it reads once, few, many or a size class.

>-|TRBD1|TRBJ1-1|TRBV5-1
TGCGCCAGCAGCCCGGGACAGGGTAGTGCTTTCTTT
CASSPGQGSAFF
>-|-|TRBJ2-2|TRBV11-3
TGTGCCAGCAGCTTCGGCATGAACACCGGGGAGCTGTTTTTT
CASSFGMNTGELFF
>-|-|TRBJ1-3|TRBV6-5
TGTGCCAGCAGTCAACGCGGGACACCGGGTAACACCATATATTTT
CASSQRGTPGNTIYF
>-|TRBD1|TRBJ1-2|TRBV4-3
TGCGCCAGCAGCCTACAAAGGGACAGCTTCAACTATGGCTACACCTTC
CASSLQRDSFNYGYTF
>-|-|TRBJ1-6|TRBV4-2
TGTGCCAGCAGCCCTCTAGAAGGGCGTGATTCACCCCTCCACTTT
CASSPLEGRDSPLHF
>-|-|TRBJ2-1|TRBV5-1
TGCGCCAGCAGCTTGAAGGCGGGGGCTTACAATGAGCAGTTCTTC
CASSLKAGAYNEQFF
>-|TRBD2|TRBJ2-1|TRBV6-6
TGTGCCAGCAGTGACCCGGGCGGGAGGGGTAATGAGCAGTTCTTC
CASSDPGGRGNEQFF
>-|-|TRBJ1-5|TRBV19
TGTGCCAGTACAGGACTCGGTCAGCCCCAGCATTTT
CASTGLGQPQHF
>once|-|TRBJ1-1|TRBV15
TGTGCCACCAGCAGCGTGGGGCTTAGAGACACTGAAGCTTTCTTT
CATSSVGLRDTEAFF
>-|-|TRBJ1-1|TRBV27
TGTGCCAGCAGTTTATCTGCTGCAGGGAAGGGGTGGGCTTTCTTT
CASSLSAAGKGWAFF
>-|TRBD2|TRBJ2-6|TRBV2
TGTGCCAGCTCTAGCGGGAGCGCTGGGGCCAACGTCCTGACTTTC
CASSSGSAGANVLTF
>-|-|TRBJ1-1|TRBV12-3/TRBV12-4
TGTGCCAGCAGCCAGGGACGGAACTCGGGAGCTTTCTTT
CASSQGRNSGAFF
>-|TRBD2|TRBJ2-2|TRBV18
TGTGCCAGCTCACGTCCCGGGACTAGCGGACTCACCGGGGAGCTGTTTTTT
CASSRPGTSGLTGELFF
>-|TRBD1|TRBJ1-2|TRBV9
TGTGCCAGCAGCGTACAGGGGGTCTATGGCTACACCTTC
CASSVQGVYGYTF
>-|-|TRBJ2-3|TRBV5-4
TGTGCCAGCAGCCCGAGGCGGGCAGATACGCAGTATTTT
CASSPRRADTQYF
>once|TRBD1|TRBJ1-4|TRBV9
TGTGCCAGCAGCGGACGGACAGGGGGCGGGAGTGAAAAACTGTTTTTT
CASSGRTGGGSEKLFF
>-|-|TRBJ1-3|TRBV30
TGTGCCTGCGTTCAGGCTTCTGGAAACACCATATATTTT
CACVQASGNTIYF
>-|TRBD1|TRBJ2-2|TRBV24-1
TGTGCCACCAGGGGGGACAGCTCCACCGGGGAGCTGTTTTTT
CATRGDSSTGELFF
>once|TRBD1|TRBJ1-1|TRBV19
TGTGCCAGTAGTATAGGGGTAGGGACAGGGGGCACTGAAGCTTTCTTT
CASSIGVGTGGTEAFF
>-|-|TRBJ2-1|TRBV2
TGTGCCAGCAAACGGGACAACAATTTGAACAATGAGCAGTTCTTC
CASKRDNNLNNEQFF
>once|-|TRBJ1-2|TRBV28
TGTGCCAGCAGTTTATTCAGCTATGGCTACACCTTC
CASSLFSYGYTF
>once|-|TRBJ2-1|TRBV7-3
TGTGCCAGCAGCTTCACCGGGCCGCCCTCCGATGAGCAGTTCTTC
CASSFTGPPSDEQFF
>-|-|TRBJ1-6|TRBV18
TGTGCCAGCTCACTTGCGGACAGCACTAATTCACCCCTCCACTTT
CASSLADSTNSPLHF
>-|-|TRBJ2-7|TRBV7-2
TGTGCCAGCAGCTTTGCCCGGGGACCGTACGAGCAGTACTTC
CASSFARGPYEQYF
>-|-|TRBJ1-4|TRBV11-3
TGTGCCAGCAGCCTCCTTAATGAAAAACTGTTTTTT
CASSLLNEKLFF
>-|TRBD2|TRBJ2-3|TRBV9
TGTGCCAGCAGCGTAGGGGGCTACGGGACTAGCGGGAGGGAATTGGGACTGGGAGATACGCAGTATTTT
CASSVGGYGTSGRELGLGDTQYF
>-|TRBD1|TRBJ2-2|TRBV28
TGTGCCAGCAGCCCCTGGCGGGGACAGGGGTCCCCAGCCGGGGAGCTGTTTTTT
CASSPWRGQGSPAGELFF
>-|TRBD2|TRBJ2-1|TRBV2
TGTGCCAGCAGTCGAGCGGGAGCCTACAATGAGCAGTTCTTC
CASSRAGAYNEQFF
>-|-|TRBJ1-5|TRBV10-3
TGTGCCACCCGAACATCCCTAGAAGCCGGCCCCGGGGGCAATCAGCCCCAGCATTTT
CATRTSLEAGPGGNQPQHF
>-|-|TRBJ1-1|TRBV29-1
TGCAGCGCCTACCTCGACAGGAACACTGAAGCTTTCTTT
CSAYLDRNTEAFF
>-|-|TRBJ2-2|TRBV28
TGTGCCAGCAGTTTGGAGGGGGTCGGGGAGCTGTTTTTT
CASSLEGVGELFF
>-|-|TRBJ1-1|TRBV5-1
TGCGCCAGCAGCCACCCGGCGAACACTGAAGCTTTCTTT
CASSHPANTEAFF
>-|TRBD1|TRBJ1-5|TRBV7-8
TGTGCCAGCAGCTCCCTAACGGGACAGGGTGGCCAGCCCCAGCATTTT
CASSSLTGQGGQPQHF
>-|-|TRBJ1-2|TRBV12-3/TRBV12-4
TGTGCCAGCAGTTCCGGACGTAATGGCTACACCTTC
CASSSGRNGYTF
>-|-|TRBJ1-4|TRBV7-2
TGTGCCAGCAGCTTCTCCGGTAGAGAAAAACTGTTTTTT
CASSFSGREKLFF